This TCR beta chain was identified in a study of OX40 agonist ivuxolimab in advanced cancers. Broadly, across the study: Ivuxolimab was an agonistic, fully human IgG2 monoclonal antibody directed against OX40 (CD134), a costimulatory receptor. In the dose-escalation cohort, 70% to 85% of patients were male, and the mean age was approximately 60 years, with a range of about 20 to 90. Among the 52 dose-escalation patients, about 19 had hepatocellular carcinoma, roughly 15 melanoma, 9 renal cell carcinoma and 9 head and neck cancer. The point of sequencing TCRbeta in the periphery was to test whether ivuxolimab changed TCR sequence diversity and drove clonal T-cell expansion. Intravenous ivuxolimab was administered to patients every 2 weeks at six dose levels: 0.01, 0.1, 0.3, 1.5, 3 and 10 mg/kg. Partial responses occurred in three dose-escalation patients: two with cutaneous melanoma and one with hepatocellular carcinoma. Prior anti-PD-1, anti-PD-L1 or anti-CTLA-4 therapy was permitted, and checkpoint inhibitors had been received by under 50% of dose-escalation patients. The paper describes the monotherapy dose-escalation part (N ≈ 50 patients) of the phase I trial of ivuxolimab. General study outcomes and caveats: At doses from 0.1 to 3.0 mg/kg, clonal expansion was seen in both CD4+ and CD8+ blood T cells between baseline and week 6. On average, CD8+ T cells showed more expanded clones than CD4+ T cells after ivuxolimab. In the 0.1-3.0 mg/kg groups, partial responders had among the lowest normalized peripheral clonal expansion, particularly in CD8+ T cells. The antigen specificity of the clonally expanded peripheral T cells was not determined. Low levels of normalized T-cell clonal expansion were also seen in some patients who did not respond.

To sequence the TCRbeta CDR3 region, genomic DNA was isolated from the sorted cells. TCRbeta CDR3 regions were sequenced using the immunoSEQ Assay. The clones in this table, taken by TCRdb from immuneACCESS, are in-frame only. Not every clone is retained; where verified, under half of the shortfall comes from an unresolved V gene, and the cause of the rest is unknown. The sample yields about 40,000 clones; approximately 84% were counted once. 16% of the sample lies in the top ten. Patients with a history of autoimmune disease or receiving systemic immunosuppression were excluded from the trial. In every dose cohort, peripheral blood was drawn for TCR sequencing at baseline, cycle 4 day 1, and cycle 7 day 1. The samples were drawn from a first-in-human, open-label, multicenter phase I dose-escalation trial of ivuxolimab. Adults with locally advanced or metastatic melanoma, renal cell, hepatocellular, or head and neck squamous cell carcinoma were enrolled in the trial. CD4+ and CD8+ T cells were sorted separately from peripheral blood before TCR sequencing.

As to this clone: Its target antigen remains unknown. It has no much larger one-base neighbor in the sample; base qualities were not kept.

The CDR3 starts with the cysteine, ends with the phenylalanine, and has 14 residues. The kept DNA is CDR3 alone, 42 bases in frame from the first base. Via the germline V gene, CDR1 is SGHDT and CDR2 YYEEEE. After removal of 4 bases from V and 6 bases from J, the junction retains 6 bases not matched to a gene. The chain couples TRBV5-6 to TRBJ2-1, with 8 bases in between that match TRBD1. This clonotype was obtained from an adult with an advanced solid tumor such as melanoma, head and neck, liver or kidney cancer. The material was CD4+ or CD8+ T cells sorted from blood, obtained in a trial of the OX40 agonist ivuxolimab. The CDR3 sequence is CASSAATGVNEQFF. The DNA reads TGTGCCAGCAGCGCGGCGACAGGGGTCAATGAGCAGTTCTTC.